A single sample is the source of the 4 T cell receptor beta chains below, sequenced in a study of T cell responses to AZD1222 COVID-19 vaccine (dated by TCRdb to about 2021). The time point label on this specimen signifies: about 28 days (+/-7) after the second vaccine dose. Library generation was performed with the immunoSEQ multiplex PCR assay. As stored in TCRdb, this immuneACCESS dataset retains in-frame rearrangements with V and J assigned. A fraction of the clones does not appear; measured against another copy, unresolved V genes explain less than half of the discrepancy, and the remainder lacks a known reason. The sample has tens of thousands of clones on record, approximately 85% of them singletons. The leading ten clones occupy 26% of the sample. Sequences were derived from peripheral blood, sampled 28 days after the second AZD1222 dose. The receptor source for this set is an adult who received the AZD1222 COVID-19 vaccine.

The gene calls are TRBV30 and TRBJ1-1, with D possibly matching TRBD1 (5 bases). The CDR3 runs 14 residues. The germline gives CDR1 GTSNPN, CDR2 SVGIG (reference sequence). Trimming took off 2 bases at V and 2 bases at J, with 12 bases between the two ends. The CDR3 reads CAWSLTGANTEAFF. CDR3 sequence (DNA): TGTGCCTGGAGTTTAACCGGGGCAAACACTGAAGCTTTCTTT.

The genes are TRBV28 and TRBJ2-3; 13 nucleotides match TRBD2. Germline values: CDR1 MDHEN, CDR2 SYDVKM. Germline trimming cut 5 bases from V and 2 bases from J; bases unmatched to any gene: 4. This CDR3 contains 16 residues. The CDR3 region is CASSGGTSGTTDTQYF. CDR3 sequence (DNA): TGTGCCAGCAGTGGCGGGACTAGCGGGACCACAGATACGCAGTATTTT.

This chain joins TRBV25-1 and TRBJ2-7, with no clear D. From germline, CDR1 is MGHDK and CDR2 SYGVNS. The CDR3 is 15 amino acids. The CDR3 sequence: CATQVGGGYSYEQYF. CDR3 coding DNA: TGTGCGACGCAAGTGGGCGGCGGTTACTCCTACGAGCAGTACTTC.

The chain joins TRBV7-6 to TRBJ2-3, with unresolved D. Trimming took off 3 bases at V and 5 bases at J, with 6 bases between the two ends. Germline V lookup: CDR1 SGHVS, CDR2 FNYEAQ. This CDR3 contains 12 residues. Here the CDR3 DNA reads TGTGCCAGCAGCTTCGGAGAAGATACGCAGTATTTT. Residues: CASSFGEDTQYF.